This is a list of T cell receptor beta chains from one sample in a study of cytomegalovirus exposure and HLA in healthy donors. Measured with immunoSEQ multiplex PCR; TCRdb has only the in-frame clones, and not every one. The sample yields around 180,000 clones, roughly 85% seen once. The sample comprised PBMCs. The receptors stem from a woman aged 35 to 49 in good health and CMV-seronegative. The CDR3 runs from the conserved cysteine through the conserved F or W. The order of the fields is clone size, J gene, D gene, V gene, CDR3 DNA, CDR3 protein. D genes are given only for firm matches. The size entry is marked missing in some rows and otherwise reads once, few, many or a size class.

. TRBJ2-7 TRBD2 TRBV9 TGTGCCAGCAGCGTAGAAGGTAGCGGGAGATCCGAGCAGTACTTC CASSVEGSGRSEQYF
. TRBJ1-1 TRBD1 TRBV2 TGTGCCAGCAGTGAACCGGGACAGATGAACACTGAAGCTTTCTTT CASSEPGQMNTEAFF
. TRBJ2-2 . TRBV28 TGTGCCAGCATGGGGGGGCTCGGGGAGCTGTTTTTT CASMGGLGELFF
. TRBJ1-2 . TRBV6-1 TGTGCCAGCAGTGAACTACCGGGTAACTATGGCTACACCTTC CASSELPGNYGYTF
. TRBJ2-3 . TRBV11-2 TGTGCCAGCAGCACTCCCCGCGGCGGGGTGGCGGTTCTCGCCGATACGCAGTATTTT CASSTPRGGVAVLADTQYF
. TRBJ2-2 TRBD2 TRBV2 TGTGCCAGCAGCCTAGCGGGAGGGCCCAGCGGGGAGCTGTTTTTT CASSLAGGPSGELFF
once TRBJ1-6 . TRBV5-1 TGCGCCAGCAGCTTGGTTGGGGGGAATTCACCCCTCCACTTT CASSLVGGNSPLHF
once TRBJ2-2 . TRBV5-1 TGCGCCAGCAGCTCTGCGGCCTCGAACACCGGGGAGCTGTTTTTT CASSSAASNTGELFF
. TRBJ2-5 . TRBV7-9 TGTGCCAGCAGCCAGAGGGAAGAGGCCCAGTACTTC CASSQREEAQYF
. TRBJ2-5 TRBD2 TRBV15 TGTGCCACCAGCAACTTAGCGGGGAGAGAGACCCAGTACTTC CATSNLAGRETQYF
. TRBJ2-1 . TRBV10-3 TGTGCCACCAGAACGGGGGTATACAATGAGCAGTTCTTC CATRTGVYNEQFF
. TRBJ2-3 . TRBV19 TGTGCCAGTAGTATCGGCACAGGTTCAGGTGATACGCAGTATTTT CASSIGTGSGDTQYF
. TRBJ2-2 TRBD2 TRBV29-1 TGCAGCGTTGGACGGATCAGCGGGAGGACCGGGGAGCTGTTTTTT CSVGRISGRTGELFF
once TRBJ2-1 TRBD2 TRBV15 TGTGCCACCAGCAGTCAAGAAGCGGGGGGCTCCTACAATGAGCAGTTCTTC CATSSQEAGGSYNEQFF
. TRBJ2-5 . TRBV30 TGTGCCTGGGCCGAGAGCCCCTCCCAAGAGACCCAGTACTTC CAWAESPSQETQYF
once TRBJ1-1 . TRBV7-9 TGTGCCAGCAGCTTAGCGGAGGCGAACACTGAAGCTTTCTTT CASSLAEANTEAFF
. TRBJ2-2 TRBD2 TRBV30 TGTGCCTGGAGTGTACGGGGGGGTACCGGGGAGCTGTTTTTT CAWSVRGGTGELFF
. TRBJ2-2 TRBD1 TRBV7-3 TGTGCCAGCAGCCCCCCGGGACAGGGTAACACCGGGGAGCTGTTTTTT CASSPPGQGNTGELFF
few TRBJ1-5 TRBD1 TRBV9 TGTGCCAGCAGCGTTGGGACAGGGGATCAGCCCCAGCATTTT CASSVGTGDQPQHF
. TRBJ1-2 TRBD1 TRBV30 TGTGCCTGGAGTACAGGGGGCTATGGCTACACCTTC CAWSTGGYGYTF
. TRBJ2-3 . TRBV9 TGTGCCAGCAGCGTAGTCGGCAGGGCAACAGATACGCAGTATTTT CASSVVGRATDTQYF
. TRBJ1-1 . TRBV27 TGTGCCAGCAGTTCGCTTGGGCTTGAAGCTTTCTTT CASSSLGLEAFF
. TRBJ2-5 TRBD1 TRBV5-6 TGTGCCAGCAGCCTTGGGACAGGGGCCCTGGGGTGGTACTTC CASSLGTGALGWYF
. TRBJ2-7 . TRBV29-1 TGCAGCGTTTCAAACAGGGCTTTCAACGAGCAGTACTTC CSVSNRAFNEQYF
. TRBJ2-7 . TRBV19 TGTGCCAGTAGTATTCAGGGCGGGGTCTACGAGCAGTACTTC CASSIQGGVYEQYF
. TRBJ2-7 . TRBV6-5 TGTGCCAGCAGTTGGGGCAGGTCGTTCTCCTACGAGCAGTACTTC CASSWGRSFSYEQYF
. TRBJ2-2 . TRBV9 TGTGCCAGCAGCGTCGTCTGGGCCACCGGGGAGCTGTTTTTT CASSVVWATGELFF